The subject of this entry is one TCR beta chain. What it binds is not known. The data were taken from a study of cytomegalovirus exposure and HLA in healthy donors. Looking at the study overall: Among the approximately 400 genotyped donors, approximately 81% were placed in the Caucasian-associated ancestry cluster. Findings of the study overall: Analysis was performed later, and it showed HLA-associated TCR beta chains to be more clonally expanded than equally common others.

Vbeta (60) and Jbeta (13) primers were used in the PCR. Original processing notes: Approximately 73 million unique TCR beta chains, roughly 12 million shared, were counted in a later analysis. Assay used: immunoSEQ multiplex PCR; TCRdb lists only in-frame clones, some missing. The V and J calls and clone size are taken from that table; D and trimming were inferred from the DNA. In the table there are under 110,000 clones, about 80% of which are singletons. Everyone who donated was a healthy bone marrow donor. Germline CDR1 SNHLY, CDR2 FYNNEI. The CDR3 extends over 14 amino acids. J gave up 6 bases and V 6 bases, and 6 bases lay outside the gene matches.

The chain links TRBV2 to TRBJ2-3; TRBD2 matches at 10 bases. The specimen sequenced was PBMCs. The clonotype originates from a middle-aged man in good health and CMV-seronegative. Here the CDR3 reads CASSSTSGRDTQYF. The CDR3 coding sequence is TGTGCCAGCAGCTCGACTAGCGGGCGGGATACGCAGTATTTT.